This T cell receptor (beta chain) was sequenced in a study of T cell changes during pregnancy in multiple sclerosis. This clone came up once. Repertoires were generated with immunoSEQ multiplex PCR, while TCRdb's copy carries only in-frame clones and drops some. The sample lists 90,000 to 120,000 clones, just under 95% occurring once. CDR1 is SNHLY, CDR2 FYNNEI, per germline. The ends were cut back, 9 bases at V and 8 bases at J, with 20 bases in the middle. The CDR3 sequence is 14 residues long. The material sequenced was peripheral blood, taken in the third trimester of pregnancy. The chain joins TRBV2 to TRBJ2-1; D might be TRBD2 (6 bases). This receptor was identified in a female donor in good health, enrolled as a control in a pregnancy study. The CDR3: CASLAAFGDYEQFF. Here the CDR3 DNA reads TGTGCCAGTCTGGCGGCTTTCGGGGACTATGAGCAGTTCTTC.